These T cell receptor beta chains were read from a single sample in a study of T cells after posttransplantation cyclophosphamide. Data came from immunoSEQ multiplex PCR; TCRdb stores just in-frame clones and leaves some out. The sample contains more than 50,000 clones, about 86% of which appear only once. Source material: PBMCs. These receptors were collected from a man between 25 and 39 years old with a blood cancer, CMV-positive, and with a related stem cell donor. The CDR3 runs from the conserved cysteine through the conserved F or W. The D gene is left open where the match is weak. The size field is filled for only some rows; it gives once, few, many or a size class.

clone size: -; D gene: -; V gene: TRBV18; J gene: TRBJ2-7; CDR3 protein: CASSPGHSYEQYF; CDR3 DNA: TGTGCCAGCTCACCGGGACACTCCTACGAGCAGTACTTC
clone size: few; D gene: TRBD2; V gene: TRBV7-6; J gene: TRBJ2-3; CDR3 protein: CASSGAGGADTQYF; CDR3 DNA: TGTGCCAGCTCGGGGGCGGGAGGGGCCGATACGCAGTATTTT
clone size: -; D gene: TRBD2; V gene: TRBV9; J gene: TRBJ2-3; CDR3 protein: CASSALAGGDTDTQYF; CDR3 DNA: TGTGCCAGCAGCGCGCTAGCGGGAGGGGACACAGATACGCAGTATTTT
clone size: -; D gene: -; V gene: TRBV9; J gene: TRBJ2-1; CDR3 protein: CASSKRTAGEQFF; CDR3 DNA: TGTGCCAGCAGTAAACGGACGGCGGGTGAGCAGTTCTTC
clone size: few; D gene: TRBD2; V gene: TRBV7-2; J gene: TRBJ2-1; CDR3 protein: CASSEAGLVYEQFF; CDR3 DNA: TGTGCCAGCAGCGAGGCGGGACTAGTGTATGAGCAGTTCTTC
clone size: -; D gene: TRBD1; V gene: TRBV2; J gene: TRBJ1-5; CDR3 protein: CASRPNWTGGQPQHF; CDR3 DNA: TGTGCCAGCAGGCCGAACTGGACAGGGGGGCAGCCCCAGCATTTT
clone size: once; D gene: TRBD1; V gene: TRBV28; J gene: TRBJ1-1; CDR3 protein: CASSSGQGIKAFF; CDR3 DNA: TGTGCCAGCAGCTCTGGACAGGGCATCAAAGCTTTCTTT
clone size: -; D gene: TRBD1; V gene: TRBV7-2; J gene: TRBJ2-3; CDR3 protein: CASRTGASTDTQYF; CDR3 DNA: TGTGCCAGCAGGACAGGGGCTAGCACAGATACGCAGTATTTT
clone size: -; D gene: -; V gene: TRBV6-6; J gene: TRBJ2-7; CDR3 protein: CASTKTANYEQYF; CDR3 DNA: TGTGCCAGCACTAAAACAGCAAACTACGAGCAGTACTTC
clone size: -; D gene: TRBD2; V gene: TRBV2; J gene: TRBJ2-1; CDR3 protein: CASSKKVSGSHWLYNEQFF; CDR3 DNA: TGTGCCAGCAGTAAAAAGGTTAGCGGGAGTCATTGGTTGTACAATGAGCAGTTCTTC
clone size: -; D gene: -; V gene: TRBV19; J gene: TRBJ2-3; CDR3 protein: CASSIQAGLGTDTQYF; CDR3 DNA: TGTGCCAGTAGTATCCAAGCGGGCTTGGGCACAGATACGCAGTATTTT
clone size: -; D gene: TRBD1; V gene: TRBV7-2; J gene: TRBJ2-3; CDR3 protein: CASSLSLRGQGITDTQYF; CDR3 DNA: TGTGCCAGCAGCTTAAGTCTAAGGGGACAGGGGATCACAGATACGCAGTATTTT
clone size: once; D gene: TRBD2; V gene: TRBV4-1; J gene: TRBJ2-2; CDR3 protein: CASSQGQRGTNTGELFF; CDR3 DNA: TGCGCCAGCAGCCAAGGCCAGCGGGGGACGAACACCGGGGAGCTGTTTTTT
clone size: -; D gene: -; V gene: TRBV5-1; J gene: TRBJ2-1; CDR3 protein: CASSGPLSGLAYNEQFF; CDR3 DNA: TGCGCCAGCAGCGGACCCCTTTCGGGTCTAGCCTATAATGAGCAGTTCTTC
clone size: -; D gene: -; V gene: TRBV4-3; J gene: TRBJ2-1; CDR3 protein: CASSQEGHGTLNEQFF; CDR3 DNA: TGCGCCAGCAGCCAAGAGGGGCACGGGACTCTCAATGAGCAGTTCTTC
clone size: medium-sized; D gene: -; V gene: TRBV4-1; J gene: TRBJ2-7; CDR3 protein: CASSQEGSYEQYF; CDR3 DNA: TGCGCCAGCAGCCAAGAAGGGAGCTACGAGCAGTACTTC
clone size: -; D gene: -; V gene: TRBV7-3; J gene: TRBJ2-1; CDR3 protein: CASSRTGTSNEQFF; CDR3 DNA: TGTGCCAGCAGCCGAACCGGGACTTCTAATGAGCAGTTCTTC
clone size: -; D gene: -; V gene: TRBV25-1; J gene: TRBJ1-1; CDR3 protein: CASSAGIMNTEAFF; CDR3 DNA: TGTGCCAGCAGTGCAGGGATAATGAACACTGAAGCTTTCTTT
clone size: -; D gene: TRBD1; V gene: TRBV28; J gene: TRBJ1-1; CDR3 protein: CAIGQGNTEAFF; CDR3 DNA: TGTGCCATCGGACAGGGTAACACTGAAGCTTTCTTT
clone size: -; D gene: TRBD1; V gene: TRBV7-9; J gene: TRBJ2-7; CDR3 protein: CASSRGTGVYEQYF; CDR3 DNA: TGTGCCAGCAGCCGCGGGACAGGGGTTTACGAGCAGTACTTC
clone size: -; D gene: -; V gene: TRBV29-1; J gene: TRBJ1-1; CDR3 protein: CSVETPGTEAFF; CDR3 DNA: TGCAGCGTTGAAACACCGGGAACTGAAGCTTTCTTT
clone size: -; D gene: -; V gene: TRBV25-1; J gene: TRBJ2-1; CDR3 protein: CASSEYSAGDNEQFF; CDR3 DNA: TGTGCCAGCAGTGAATACAGCGCGGGTGACAATGAGCAGTTCTTC
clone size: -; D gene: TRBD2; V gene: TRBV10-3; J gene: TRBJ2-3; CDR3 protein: CAISESGWGGSLGRPDTQYF; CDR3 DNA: TGTGCCATCAGTGAGTCAGGTTGGGGAGGGAGCCTCGGGAGGCCAGATACGCAGTATTTT
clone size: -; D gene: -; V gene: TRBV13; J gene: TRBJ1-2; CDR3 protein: CASSRTRALYGYTF; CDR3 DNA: TGTGCCAGCAGCCGCACCAGGGCGCTCTATGGCTACACCTTC
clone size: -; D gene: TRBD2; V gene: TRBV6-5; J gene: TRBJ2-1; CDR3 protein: CASNLGLAGVNEQFF; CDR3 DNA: TGTGCCAGCAATCTAGGACTAGCGGGGGTGAATGAGCAGTTCTTC
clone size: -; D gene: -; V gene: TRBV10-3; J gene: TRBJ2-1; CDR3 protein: CASSFAGNEQFF; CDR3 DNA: TGTGCCAGCAGTTTCGCGGGAAATGAGCAGTTCTTC
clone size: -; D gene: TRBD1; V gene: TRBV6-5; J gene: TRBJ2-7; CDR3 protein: CASRGTGFNEQYF; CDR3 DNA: TGTGCCAGCAGGGGGACAGGGTTCAACGAGCAGTACTTC
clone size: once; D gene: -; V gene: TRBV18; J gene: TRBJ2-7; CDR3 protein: CASSRSDSSYEQYF; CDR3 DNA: TGTGCCAGCTCCCGTTCGGACAGCTCCTACGAGCAGTACTTC
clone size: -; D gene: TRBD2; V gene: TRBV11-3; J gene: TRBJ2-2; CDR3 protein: CASSLVLADTGELFF; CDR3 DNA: TGTGCCAGCAGCTTAGTACTAGCGGACACCGGGGAGCTGTTTTTT
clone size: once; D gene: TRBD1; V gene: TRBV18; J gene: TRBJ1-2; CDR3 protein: CASSRQDRGQDYGYTF; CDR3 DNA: TGTGCCAGCTCACGACAGGACAGGGGGCAAGACTATGGCTACACCTTC
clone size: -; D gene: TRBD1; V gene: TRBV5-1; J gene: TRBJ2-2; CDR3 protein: CASSSRPGQGTGELFF; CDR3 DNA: TGCGCCAGCAGCTCCCGACCGGGACAGGGGACCGGGGAGCTGTTTTTT
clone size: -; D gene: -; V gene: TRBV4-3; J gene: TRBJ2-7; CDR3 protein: CASSQVRGQPGYEQYF; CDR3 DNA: TGCGCCAGCAGCCAAGTAAGAGGACAGCCGGGCTACGAGCAGTACTTC
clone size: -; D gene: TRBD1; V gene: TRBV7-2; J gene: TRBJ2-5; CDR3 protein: CASSSGQATETQYF; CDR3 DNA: TGTGCCAGCAGCTCGGGACAGGCAACGGAGACCCAGTACTTC
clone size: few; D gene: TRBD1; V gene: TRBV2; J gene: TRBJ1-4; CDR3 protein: CASSDGTENEKLFF; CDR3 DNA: TGTGCCAGCAGTGACGGGACAGAAAATGAAAAACTGTTTTTT
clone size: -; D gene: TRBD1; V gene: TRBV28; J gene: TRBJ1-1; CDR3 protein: CASSSAGTGVTEAFF; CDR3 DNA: TGTGCCAGCAGTTCGGCCGGGACAGGGGTTACTGAAGCTTTCTTT
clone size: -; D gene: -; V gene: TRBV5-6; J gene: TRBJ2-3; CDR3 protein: CASSGEGRIRSTDTQYF; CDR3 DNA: TGTGCCAGCAGCGGCGAGGGGAGGATAAGAAGCACAGATACGCAGTATTTT
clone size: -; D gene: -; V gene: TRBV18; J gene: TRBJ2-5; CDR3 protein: CASSPPRAGTKTQYF; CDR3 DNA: TGTGCCAGCTCACCACCCCGGGCAGGGACAAAGACCCAGTACTTC
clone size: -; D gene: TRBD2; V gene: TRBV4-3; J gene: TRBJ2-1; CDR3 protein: CASSRGSSGSNDEQFF; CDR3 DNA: TGCGCCAGCAGCCGAGGGTCTAGCGGGAGCAACGATGAGCAGTTCTTC
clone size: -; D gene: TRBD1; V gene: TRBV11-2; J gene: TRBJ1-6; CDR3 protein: CASSLRQGNSPLHF; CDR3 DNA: TGTGCCAGCAGCTTAAGACAGGGCAATTCACCCCTCCACTTT
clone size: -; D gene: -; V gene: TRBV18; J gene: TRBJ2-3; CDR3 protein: CASSPSGGEVDTQYF; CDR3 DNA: TGTGCCAGCTCACCATCTGGGGGCGAGGTAGATACGCAGTATTTT
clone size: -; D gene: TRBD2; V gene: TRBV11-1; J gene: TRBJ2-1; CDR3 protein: CASSLGGLAGVAYNEQFF; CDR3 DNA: TGTGCCAGCAGCTTAGGGGGACTAGCGGGAGTGGCTTACAATGAGCAGTTCTTC
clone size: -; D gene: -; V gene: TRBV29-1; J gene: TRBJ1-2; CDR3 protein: CSVSPGTWNGYTF; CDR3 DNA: TGCAGCGTTAGCCCCGGGACATGGAACGGCTACACCTTC
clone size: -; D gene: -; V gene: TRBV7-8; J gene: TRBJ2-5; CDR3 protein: CASSLSGGQETQYF; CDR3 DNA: TGTGCCAGCAGCTTATCTGGCGGGCAAGAGACCCAGTACTTC
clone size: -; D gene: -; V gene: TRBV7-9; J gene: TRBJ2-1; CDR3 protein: CASLPGWSSYNEQFF; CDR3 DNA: TGTGCCAGCCTCCCAGGGTGGAGCTCCTACAATGAGCAGTTCTTC
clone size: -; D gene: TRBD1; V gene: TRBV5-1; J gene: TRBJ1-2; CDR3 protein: CASSLTGVYGYTF; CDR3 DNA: TGCGCCAGCAGCTTAACAGGGGTCTATGGCTACACCTTC
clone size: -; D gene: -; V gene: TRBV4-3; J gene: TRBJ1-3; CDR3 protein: CASSQDRAGVGNTIYF; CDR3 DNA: TGCGCCAGCAGCCAAGATCGCGCAGGGGTAGGAAACACCATATATTTT
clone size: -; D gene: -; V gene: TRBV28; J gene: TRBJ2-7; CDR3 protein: CASSLEQGITYEQYF; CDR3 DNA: TGTGCCAGCAGTTTAGAACAGGGCATCACCTACGAGCAGTACTTC
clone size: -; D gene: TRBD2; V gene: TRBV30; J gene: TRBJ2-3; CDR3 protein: CAWRGRSAGEADTQYF; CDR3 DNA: TGTGCCTGGAGGGGCCGCTCAGCGGGAGAAGCAGATACGCAGTATTTT
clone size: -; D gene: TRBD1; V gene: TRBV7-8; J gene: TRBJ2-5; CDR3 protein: CASSGGQQETQYF; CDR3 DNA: TGTGCCAGCAGCGGGGGACAGCAAGAGACCCAGTACTTC
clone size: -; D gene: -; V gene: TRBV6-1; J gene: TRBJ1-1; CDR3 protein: CASSEGLRGAGTEAFF; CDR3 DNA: TGTGCCAGCAGTGAAGGTCTCCGGGGGGCAGGCACTGAAGCTTTCTTT
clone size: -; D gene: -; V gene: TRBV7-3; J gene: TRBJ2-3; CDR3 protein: CASSPNSRGAAYF; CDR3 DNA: TGTGCCAGCAGCCCCAATTCTCGGGGGGCGGCGTATTTT
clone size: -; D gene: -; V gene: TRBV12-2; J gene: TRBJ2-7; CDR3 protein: CASRWNARYCEQYF; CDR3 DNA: TGTGCAAGTCGCTGGAACGCTAGATATTGCGAGCAGTACTTC
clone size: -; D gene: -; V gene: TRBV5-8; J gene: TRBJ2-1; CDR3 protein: CASRRIRGTNEQFF; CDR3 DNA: TGTGCCAGCAGGCGAATCAGGGGTACGAATGAGCAGTTCTTC
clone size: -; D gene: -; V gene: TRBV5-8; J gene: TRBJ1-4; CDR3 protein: CASSPGEKLFF; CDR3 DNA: TGTGCCAGCAGCCCAGGGGAAAAACTGTTTTTT